A single sample is the source of the 3 T cell receptor beta chains below, sequenced in a study of T cells in Graves' hyperthyroidism and ophthalmopathy. The source material, RNA transcripts, was used to amplify TCR beta CDR3 regions. An initial round of RT-PCR targeting the TCR CDR3 relied on the HTBI primer set. Each CDR3 protein gets one entry after TCRdb re-called the multiplex PCR reads with MiXCR. The table lists more than 450,000 distinct CDR3 sequences, 12% to 15% of them singletons. The sample taken for sequencing was blood. These TCRs come from a woman aged 40 to 49 with Graves' hyperthyroidism.

The V and J genes are TRBV2 and TRBJ2-1, with 13 bases fitting TRBD2. The V gene's germline CDR1 is SNHLY and CDR2 FYNNEI. The CDR3 sequence is 19 residues long. Germline trimming cut 6 bases from V and 5 bases from J; bases unmatched to any gene: 16. CDR3 protein: CASSYRLAGGAGNNNEQFF. CDR3 bases: TGTGCCAGCAGCTACAGACTAGCGGGAGGCGCAGGGAACAACAATGAGCAGTTCTTC.

This clonotype was seen repeatedly, ten times or more. This chain connects TRBV30 to TRBJ2-5; D remains unclear. This CDR3 has 11 residues. From germline, CDR1 is GTSNPN and CDR2 SVGIG (reference sequence). The CDR3 DNA reads TGTGCAAGGCAGGAGTGGCAGACCCAGTACTTC. Its translation: CARQEWQTQYF.

This clonotype was seen repeatedly, ten times or more. The chain carries TRBV5-1 and TRBJ2-1; 10 nucleotides align to TRBD2. Germline assignment: CDR1 SGHRS and CDR2 YFSETQ. The CDR3 totals 15 residues. J was trimmed by 6 bases and V by 4 bases; bases with no gene match: 7. CDR3 nucleotide sequence: TGCGCCAGCAGCCCCCGAGCGGGAGGGTTCAATGAGCAGTTCTTC. This gives the protein CASSPRAGGFNEQFF.